The 14 T cell receptor beta chains in this list originate from one sample, sequenced in a study of T cell repertoires in cytomegalovirus infection. The antigens these receptors bind are not known. TCRdb reprocessed the reads via MiXCR and lists one record per CDR3 protein. This table has hundreds of thousands of distinct CDR3 sequences, about 42% appearing once. The sequencing used cultured PBMCs, collected from culture after CMV antigen stimulation. Receptors were obtained from a human donor in good health (CMV status not recorded). Some clones in this sample may be carry-over from other donors' samples.

The chain links TRBV6-2 or TRBV6-3 to TRBJ2-2, with D possibly matching TRBD2 (6 bases). V shed 7 bases and J shed 2 bases, with 17 bases lying between them. The length of the CDR3 is 16 residues. Germline CDR1 is MNHEY and CDR2 is SVGEGT. The DNA of the CDR3 is TGTGCCAGCAAGATGTTGAGCGGGTCTAACACCGGGGAGCTGTTTTTT. Its protein is CASKMLSGSNTGELFF.

The chain has TRBV23-1 and TRBJ2-3; no clear D. TRBV23-1 is assigned to the ORF class and has an uncertain function. The CDR3 spans 16 residues. V lost 7 bases and J lost 1, with 18 bases in between. CDR3: CASKEKKVRGTDTQYF. In DNA form, the CDR3 reads TGCGCCAGCAAGGAGAAAAAGGTCCGCGGCACAGATACGCAGTATTTT.

The CDR3 spells CASSQVGRSVYGYTF. In DNA, the CDR3 is TGCGCCAGCAGCCAAGTGGGGAGGTCGGTCTATGGCTACACCTTC. This chain connects TRBV4-3 to TRBJ1-2; D unclear. This CDR3 is built from 15 residues. CDR1 LGHNA and CDR2 YSLEER come from the germline V gene. The V gene lost 1 base and the J gene lost 4 bases, with 13 bases spanning the gap.

This clonotype was counted a single time. The J gene is TRBJ1-2, the V gene TRBV5-4; TRBD1 might be the D (5 bases). In germline, CDR1 is SGHNT, CDR2 YYREEE (reference sequence). This CDR3 region has 16 residues. Trimming took 4 bases from V and 0 from J, leaving 16 bases between them. CDR3: CASSGETARSNYGYTF. In nucleotides, the CDR3 is TGTGCCAGCAGCGGCGAGACAGCACGTTCTAACTATGGCTACACCTTC.

The chain is built from TRBV20-1 and TRBJ2-7; the D call may be TRBD1 or TRBD2 (5 bases each). The CDR3 extends over 15 amino acids. The ends were cut back, 6 bases at V and 3 bases at J, with 21 bases in the middle. The germline V gene has CDR1 DFQATT and CDR2 SNEGSKA (reference sequence). CDR3 residues: CSARGVGHRNYEQYF. The CDR3 bases are TGCAGTGCCCGAGGGGTGGGCCACCGAAACTACGAGCAGTACTTC.

The J gene is TRBJ2-1, the V gene TRBV6-6; no reliable D call. Per germline, CDR1 MNHNY and CDR2 SVGAGI (reference sequence). The CDR3 has 17 residues. Trimming left V 5 bases short and J 0 bases short, with 17 bases between. CDR3 in amino acids: CASSVALSRSSYNEQFF. The DNA of the CDR3 is TGTGCCAGCAGTGTCGCTCTTAGCAGAAGCTCCTACAATGAGCAGTTCTTC.

At least ten counts were recorded for this clonotype. The chain links TRBV7-2 to TRBJ1-1, with D uncertain. Germline values: CDR1 SGHTA, CDR2 FQGNSA. Trimming stripped 2 bases from V and 0 bases from J, with 7 bases between. The CDR3 is 14 amino acids. CDR3 amino acids: CASSLITLNTEAFF. DNA for the CDR3: TGTGCCAGCAGCTTAATAACATTGAACACTGAAGCTTTCTTT.

In this sample, this clonotype turned up a few times. The V and J genes are TRBV20-1 and TRBJ2-5; unclear D gene. The CDR3 length is 14 residues. V shed 3 bases and J shed 2 bases, with 13 bases lying between them. Per germline, CDR1 DFQATT and CDR2 SNEGSKA (reference sequence). CDR3 sequence: CSASPDQAQETQYF. DNA for the CDR3: TGCAGTGCTAGCCCTGACCAAGCTCAAGAGACCCAGTACTTC.

This clonotype was picked up a small number of times. The chain combines TRBV9 with TRBJ2-7; the D gene is possibly TRBD2 (6 bases). Deletions cut 1 base from V and 2 bases from J, with 13 bases between. Per the germline V gene, CDR1 is SGDLS and CDR2 is YYNGEE. CDR3 length: 15 residues. The CDR3 DNA is TGTGCCAGCAGCGTAAAGAGCGGGCCAGCCTACGAGCAGTACTTC. Translating gives CASSVKSGPAYEQYF.

The V gene is TRBV6-2 or TRBV6-3, the J gene TRBJ2-5; perhaps TRBD1 as D (7 bases). V was pared by 7 bases and J by 2 bases, with 14 bases between. The CDR3 length is 14 residues. Germline assignment: CDR1 MNHEY and CDR2 SVGEGT. The CDR3 DNA follows: TGTGCCAGCAAGATGCGGGGACAGCAAGAGACCCAGTACTTC. It is translated as CASKMRGQQETQYF.

This clonotype was observed a handful of times. CDR3 sequence: CASLQANNSPLHF. The CDR3 DNA follows: TGTGCCAGCTTACAGGCGAATAATTCACCCCTCCACTTT. V usage is TRBV19 and J usage is TRBJ1-6; tentatively, D is TRBD1 (5 bases). The CDR3 has 13 residues. Germline V gives CDR1 LNHDA, CDR2 SQIVND (reference sequence). V was pared by 9 bases and J by 5 bases, with 11 bases between.

This clonotype was found a few times. The chain couples TRBV7-2 to TRBJ2-5; D is unclear. The germline V gene encodes CDR1 SGHTA and CDR2 FQGNSA. Trimming shortened V by 3 bases and J by 2 bases, and 7 bases separated the two germline ends. This CDR3 is built from 13 residues. The CDR3 sequence is CASSLEIQETQYF. The CDR3 DNA reads TGTGCCAGCAGCTTGGAGATTCAAGAGACCCAGTACTTC.

The chain carries TRBV5-1 and TRBJ1-5, with TRBD1 matching over 7 bases. CDR1 is SGHRS, CDR2 YFSETQ, per germline. CDR3 size: 16 residues. V was clipped by 0 bases and J by 3 bases; unmatched bases: 6. Written as DNA, the CDR3 is TGCGCCAGCAGCTTGGGTTTAGGGGGCCTCAATCAGCCCCAGCATTTT. This sequence encodes CASSLGLGGLNQPQHF.

This chain connects TRBV6-6 to TRBJ2-7; 12 nucleotides agree with TRBD1. CDR3 length equals 14 residues. The V segment lost 5 bases and the J segment 4 bases; nucleotides outside the gene matches: 3. Germline CDR1 is MNHNY and CDR2 is SVGAGI (reference sequence). Here the CDR3 reads CASSGTGGQYEQYF. CDR3 bases: TGTGCCAGCAGTGGGACAGGGGGCCAATACGAGCAGTACTTC.